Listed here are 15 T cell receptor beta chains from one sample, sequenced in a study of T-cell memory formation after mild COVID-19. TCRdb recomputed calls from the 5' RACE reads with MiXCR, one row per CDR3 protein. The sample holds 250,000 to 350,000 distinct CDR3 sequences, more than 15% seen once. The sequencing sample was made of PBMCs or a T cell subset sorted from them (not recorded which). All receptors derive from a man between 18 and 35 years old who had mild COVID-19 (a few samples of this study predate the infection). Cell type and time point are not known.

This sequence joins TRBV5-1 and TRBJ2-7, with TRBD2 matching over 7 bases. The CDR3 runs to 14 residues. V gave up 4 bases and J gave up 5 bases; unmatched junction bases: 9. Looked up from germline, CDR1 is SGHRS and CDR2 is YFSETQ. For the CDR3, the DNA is TGCGCCAGCAGCATGGGGGGGGTTTTCGACGAGCAGTACTTC. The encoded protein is CASSMGGVFDEQYF.

This CDR3 reads CASSLDAAGGPTGELFF. In nucleotides, the CDR3 is TGCGCCAGCAGCTTGGATGCGGCGGGGGGGCCCACCGGGGAGCTGTTTTTT. The V gene is TRBV5-1, the J gene TRBJ2-2; 9 bases align to TRBD2. The germline CDR1 and CDR2 sequences are SGHRS and YFSETQ. This CDR3 is 17 amino acids long. Losses at the gene ends were 0 bases for V and 4 bases for J; bases not matched to a gene: 7.

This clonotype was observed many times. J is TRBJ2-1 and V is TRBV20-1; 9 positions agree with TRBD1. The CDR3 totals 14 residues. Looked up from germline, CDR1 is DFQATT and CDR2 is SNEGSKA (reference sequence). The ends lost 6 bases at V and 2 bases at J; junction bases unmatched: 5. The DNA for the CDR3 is TGCAGTGCCGGCCGGGACAGGGCCTACAATGAGCAGTTCTTC. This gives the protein CSAGRDRAYNEQFF.

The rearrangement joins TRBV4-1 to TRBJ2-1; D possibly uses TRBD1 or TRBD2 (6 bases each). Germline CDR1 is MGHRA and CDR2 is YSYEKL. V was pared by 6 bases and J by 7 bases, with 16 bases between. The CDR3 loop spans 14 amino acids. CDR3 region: CASSNTGAGNEQFF. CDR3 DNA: TGCGCCAGCAGTAATACGGGGGCCGGAAATGAGCAGTTCTTC.

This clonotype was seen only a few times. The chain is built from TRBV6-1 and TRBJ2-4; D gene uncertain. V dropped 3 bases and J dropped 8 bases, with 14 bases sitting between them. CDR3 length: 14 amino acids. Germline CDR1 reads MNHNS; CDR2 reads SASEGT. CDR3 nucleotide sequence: TGTGCCAGCAGTGAGGCCTCGTGGGTGGACATTCAGTACTTC. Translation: CASSEASWVDIQYF.

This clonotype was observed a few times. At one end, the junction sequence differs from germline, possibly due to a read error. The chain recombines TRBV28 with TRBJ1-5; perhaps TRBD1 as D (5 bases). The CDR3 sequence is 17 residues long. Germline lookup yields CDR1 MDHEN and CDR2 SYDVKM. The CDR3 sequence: CASIKNRGHFSDQPQHF. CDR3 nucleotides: TGTGCCAGCATCAAAAATAGGGGCCACTTTAGCGATCAGCCCCAGCATTTT. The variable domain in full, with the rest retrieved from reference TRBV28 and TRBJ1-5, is DVKVTQSSRYLVKRTGEKVFLECVQDMDHENMFWYRQDPGLGLRLIYFSYDVKMKEKGDIPEGYSVSREKKERFSLILESASTNQTSMYLCASIKNRGHFSDQPQHFGDGTRLSIL.

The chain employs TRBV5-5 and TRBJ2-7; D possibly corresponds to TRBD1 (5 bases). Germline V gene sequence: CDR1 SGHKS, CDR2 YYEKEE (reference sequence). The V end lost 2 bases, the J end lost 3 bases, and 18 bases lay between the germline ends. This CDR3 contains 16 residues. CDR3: CASSFSPTERYYEQYF. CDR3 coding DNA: TGTGCCAGCAGCTTTTCACCGACAGAAAGATACTACGAGCAGTACTTC.

This CDR3 reads CASSPIVVPGELFF. The CDR3 nucleotides read TGTGCCAGCAGCCCTATCGTCGTTCCCGGGGAGCTGTTTTTT. The chain uses TRBV14 and TRBJ2-2; unclear D gene. The CDR3 sequence is 14 residues long. Trimming took off 4 bases at V and 6 bases at J, with 12 bases between the two ends. Per the germline V gene, CDR1 is SGHDN and CDR2 is FVKESK.

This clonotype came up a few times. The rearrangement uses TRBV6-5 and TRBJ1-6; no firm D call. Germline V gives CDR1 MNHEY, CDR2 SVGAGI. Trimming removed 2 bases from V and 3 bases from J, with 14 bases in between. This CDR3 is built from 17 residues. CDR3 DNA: TGTGCCAGCAGTTACACCGCAGGAGGATTCTATAATTCACCCCTCCACTTT. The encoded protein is CASSYTAGGFYNSPLHF.

CDR3 coding DNA: TGTGCCAGCACCCCCCCAGGAAGACCGACCTATGGCTACACCTTC. This encodes CASTPPGRPTYGYTF. This chain joins TRBV12-3 or TRBV12-4 and TRBJ1-2; the D is unclear. V was trimmed by 7 bases and J by 4 bases, leaving 19 bases between them. The CDR3 sequence is 15 residues long.

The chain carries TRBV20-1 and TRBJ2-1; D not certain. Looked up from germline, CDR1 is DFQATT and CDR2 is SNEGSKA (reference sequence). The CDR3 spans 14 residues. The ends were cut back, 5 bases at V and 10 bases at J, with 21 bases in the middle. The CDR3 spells CSAPRGLISIEQFF. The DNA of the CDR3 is TGCAGTGCTCCCCGCGGATTGATCTCGATAGAGCAGTTCTTC.

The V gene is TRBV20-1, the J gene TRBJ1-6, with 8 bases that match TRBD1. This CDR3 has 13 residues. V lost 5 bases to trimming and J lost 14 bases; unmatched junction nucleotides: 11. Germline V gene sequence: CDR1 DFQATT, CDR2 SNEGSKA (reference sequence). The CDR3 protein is CSAAGQAPISLHF. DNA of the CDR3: TGCAGTGCTGCGGGACAGGCCCCCATATCCCTCCACTTT.

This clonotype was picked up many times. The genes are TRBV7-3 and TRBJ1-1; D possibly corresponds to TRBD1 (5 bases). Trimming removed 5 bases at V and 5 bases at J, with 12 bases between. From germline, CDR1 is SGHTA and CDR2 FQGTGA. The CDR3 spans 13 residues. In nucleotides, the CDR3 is TGTGCCAGCAGCCACGACAGATGGACTGAAGCTTTCTTT. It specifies CASSHDRWTEAFF. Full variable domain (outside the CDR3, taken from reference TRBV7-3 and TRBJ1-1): GAGVSQTPSNKVTEKGKYVELRCDPISGHTALYWYRQSLGQGPEFLIYFQGTGAADDSGLPNDRFFAVRPEGSVSTLKIQRTERGDSAVYLCASSHDRWTEAFFGQGTRLTVV.

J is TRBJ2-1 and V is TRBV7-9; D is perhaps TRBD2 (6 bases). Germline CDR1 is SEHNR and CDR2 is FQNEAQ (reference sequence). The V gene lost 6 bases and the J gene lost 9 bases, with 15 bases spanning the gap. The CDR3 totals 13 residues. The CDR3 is CASSFRGGREQFF. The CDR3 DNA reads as TGTGCCAGCAGTTTTCGGGGAGGACGTGAGCAGTTCTTC.

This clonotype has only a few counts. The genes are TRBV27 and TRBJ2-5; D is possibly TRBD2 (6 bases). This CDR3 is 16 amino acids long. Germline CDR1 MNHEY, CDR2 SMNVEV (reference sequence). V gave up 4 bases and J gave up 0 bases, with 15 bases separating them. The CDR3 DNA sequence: TGTGCCAGCAGTTATAACGGCGGGGTGTACCAAGAGACCCAGTACTTC. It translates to CASSYNGGVYQETQYF.